This T cell receptor beta chain was observed in a study of PD-L1 blockade in urothelial cancer. This sample's time point: pretreatment peripheral blood. V was cut by 4 bases and J by 8 bases, with 14 bases left in between. The CDR3 is 14 residues long. Germline V gene lookup returns CDR1 SGHAT and CDR2 FQNNGV. TCRdb's table, derived via immunoSEQ multiplex PCR, lists solely in-frame clones and lacks some. The sample consists of some 63,000 clones, roughly four fifths of them appearing once. V usage is TRBV11-2 and J usage is TRBJ2-2; possible D gene TRBD1, 5 bases. The clonotype was recovered from a man in his 70s with urothelial cancer. The source material was PBMCs, sampled around atezolizumab (anti-PD-L1) treatment. In DNA, the CDR3 is TGTGCCAGCAGCTCACAGGCCCTGACTGGGGAGCTGTTTTTT. It codes for CASSSQALTGELFF.